A selection of T cell receptor beta chains follows, all from one sample in a study of blood T cell repertoires in COVID-19. Clones were read by immunoSEQ multiplex PCR, and TCRdb kept only the in-frame ones, dropping some. The sample has about 350,000 clones; roughly 90% are singletons. The sequenced sample was PBMCs or T cells enriched from blood (not recorded which). The receptor set was obtained from a woman aged 25 to 39 who had been exposed to COVID-19. The CDR3 runs from the conserved cysteine through the conserved F or W. The order of the fields is CDR3 protein, CDR3 DNA, clone size, J gene, V gene, D gene. The D gene is left open where the match is weak. For some rows the clone size is stated as once, few or many, or as a class when expanded; others skip it.

CDR3aa: CASSIPRGIQETQYF; CDR3nt: TGTGCCAGCAGTATCCCGCGGGGGATTCAAGAGACCCAGTACTTC; abundance: once; j_gene: TRBJ2-5; v_gene: TRBV6-2/TRBV6-3; d_gene: TRBD2
CDR3aa: CASSYSPNQPQHF; CDR3nt: TGTGCCAGCAGTTACTCTCCGAATCAGCCCCAGCATTTT; abundance: .; j_gene: TRBJ1-5; v_gene: TRBV6-5; d_gene: .
CDR3aa: CASSGTGDLYEQFF; CDR3nt: TGTGCCAGCAGCGGGACAGGGGATCTCTATGAGCAGTTCTTC; abundance: .; j_gene: TRBJ2-1; v_gene: TRBV7-2; d_gene: TRBD1
CDR3aa: CASSPTGGGTEAFF; CDR3nt: TGTGCCAGCAGCCCGACAGGGGGAGGGACTGAAGCTTTCTTT; abundance: .; j_gene: TRBJ1-1; v_gene: TRBV3-1/TRBV3-2; d_gene: TRBD1
CDR3aa: CASSAFTGGADGYTF; CDR3nt: TGTGCCAGCAGCGCCTTTACAGGGGGCGCCGATGGCTACACCTTC; abundance: .; j_gene: TRBJ1-2; v_gene: TRBV7-8; d_gene: TRBD1
CDR3aa: CASSPPDRPLEDEQYF; CDR3nt: TGTGCCAGCTCACCCCCGGACAGGCCGCTCGAGGACGAGCAGTACTTC; abundance: .; j_gene: TRBJ2-7; v_gene: TRBV18; d_gene: TRBD1
CDR3aa: CASSEVGGKGDNEQFF; CDR3nt: TGTGCCAGCAGTGAAGTGGGGGGGAAGGGTGACAATGAGCAGTTCTTC; abundance: .; j_gene: TRBJ2-1; v_gene: TRBV6-4; d_gene: TRBD2
CDR3aa: CASSPTRGREQYF; CDR3nt: TGTGCCAGCTCGCCTACCAGGGGCCGCGAGCAGTACTTC; abundance: .; j_gene: TRBJ2-7; v_gene: TRBV18; d_gene: .
CDR3aa: CASSVAAGQTYYEQYF; CDR3nt: TGTGCCAGCAGCGTGGCGGCGGGCCAAACCTACTACGAGCAGTACTTC; abundance: .; j_gene: TRBJ2-7; v_gene: TRBV9; d_gene: .
CDR3aa: CATSSHLLTGKNYGYTF; CDR3nt: TGTGCCACCAGCAGCCACCTATTGACAGGAAAAAACTATGGCTACACCTTC; abundance: .; j_gene: TRBJ1-2; v_gene: TRBV15; d_gene: .
CDR3aa: CASSLGGPGDTQYF; CDR3nt: TGCGCCAGCAGCTTAGGAGGGCCGGGAGATACGCAGTATTTT; abundance: .; j_gene: TRBJ2-3; v_gene: TRBV5-1; d_gene: .
CDR3aa: CASSRDTLKAFF; CDR3nt: TGTGCCAGCAGCCGGGACACCCTGAAAGCTTTCTTT; abundance: .; j_gene: TRBJ1-1; v_gene: TRBV7-9; d_gene: .
CDR3aa: CASRTGGGNYGYTF; CDR3nt: TGCGCCAGCAGAACAGGGGGAGGGAACTATGGCTACACCTTC; abundance: .; j_gene: TRBJ1-2; v_gene: TRBV5-1; d_gene: TRBD1
CDR3aa: CASRPSGSNYEQYF; CDR3nt: TGCGCCAGCAGACCAAGCGGGAGTAACTACGAGCAGTACTTC; abundance: few; j_gene: TRBJ2-7; v_gene: TRBV5-1; d_gene: TRBD2